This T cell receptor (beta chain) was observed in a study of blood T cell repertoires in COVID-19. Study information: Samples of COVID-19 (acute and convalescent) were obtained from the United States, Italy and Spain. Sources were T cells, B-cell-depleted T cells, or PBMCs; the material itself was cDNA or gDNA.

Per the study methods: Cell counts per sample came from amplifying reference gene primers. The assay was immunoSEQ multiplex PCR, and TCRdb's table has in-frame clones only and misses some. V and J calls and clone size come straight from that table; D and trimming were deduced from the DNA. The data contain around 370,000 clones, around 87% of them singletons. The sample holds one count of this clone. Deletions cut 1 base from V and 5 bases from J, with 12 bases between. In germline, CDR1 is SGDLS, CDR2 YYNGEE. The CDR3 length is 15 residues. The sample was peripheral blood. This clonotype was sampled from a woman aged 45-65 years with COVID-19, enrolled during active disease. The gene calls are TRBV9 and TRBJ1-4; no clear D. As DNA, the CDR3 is TGTGCCAGCAGCGTAAGAGGCCGTTCGAATGAAAAACTGTTTTTT. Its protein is CASSVRGRSNEKLFF.